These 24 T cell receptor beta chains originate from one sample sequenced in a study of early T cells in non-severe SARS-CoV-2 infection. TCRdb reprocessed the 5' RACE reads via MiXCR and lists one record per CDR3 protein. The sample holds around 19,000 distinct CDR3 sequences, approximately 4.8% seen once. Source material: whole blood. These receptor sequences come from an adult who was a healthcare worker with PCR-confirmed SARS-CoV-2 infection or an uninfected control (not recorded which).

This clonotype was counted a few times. CDR3 sequence reads: CASSLRSSGGFADTQYF. The CDR3 nucleotides read TGTGCCAGCAGCTTACGTTCTAGCGGGGGTTTTGCAGATACGCAGTATTTT. This chain connects TRBV7-2 to TRBJ2-3, with 10 bases fitting TRBD2. V was pared by 2 bases and J by 4 bases, with 9 bases of the junction left unmatched. This CDR3 is built from 17 residues. The germline gives CDR1 SGHTA, CDR2 FQGNSA.

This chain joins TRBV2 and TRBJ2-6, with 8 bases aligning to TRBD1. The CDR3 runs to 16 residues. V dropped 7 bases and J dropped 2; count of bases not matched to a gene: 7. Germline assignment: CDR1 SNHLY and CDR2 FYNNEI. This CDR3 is CASKSDRVAGANVLTF. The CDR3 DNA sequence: TGTGCCAGCAAGTCGGACAGGGTGGCTGGGGCCAACGTCCTGACTTTC. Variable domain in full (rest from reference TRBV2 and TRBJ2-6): EPEVTQTPSHQVTQMGQEVILRCVPISNHLYFYWYRQILGQKVEFLVSFYNNEISEKSEIFDDQFSVERPDGSNFTLKIRSTKLEDSAMYFCASKSDRVAGANVLTFGAGSRLTVL.

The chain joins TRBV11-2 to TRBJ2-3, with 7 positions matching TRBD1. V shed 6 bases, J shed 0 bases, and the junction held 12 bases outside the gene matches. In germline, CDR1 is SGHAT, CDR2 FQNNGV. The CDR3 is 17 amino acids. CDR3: CASSPGTTGQSTDTQYF. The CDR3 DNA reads TGTGCCAGCAGTCCAGGCACTACGGGACAGAGCACAGATACGCAGTATTTT.

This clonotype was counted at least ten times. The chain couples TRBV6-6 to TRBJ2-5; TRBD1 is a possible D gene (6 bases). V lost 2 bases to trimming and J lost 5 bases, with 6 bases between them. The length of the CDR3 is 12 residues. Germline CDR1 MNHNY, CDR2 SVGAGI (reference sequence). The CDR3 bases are TGTGCCAGCAGTTACACAGGGGAGACCCAGTACTTC. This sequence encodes CASSYTGETQYF.

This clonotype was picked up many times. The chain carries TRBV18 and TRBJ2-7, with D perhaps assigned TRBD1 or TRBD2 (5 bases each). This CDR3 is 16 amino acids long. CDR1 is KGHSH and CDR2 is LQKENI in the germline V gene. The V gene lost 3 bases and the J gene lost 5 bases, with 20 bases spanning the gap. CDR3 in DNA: TGTGCCAGCTCACCCCTGGGCAGGGAGAATAGCCACGAGCAGTACTTC. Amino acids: CASSPLGRENSHEQYF.

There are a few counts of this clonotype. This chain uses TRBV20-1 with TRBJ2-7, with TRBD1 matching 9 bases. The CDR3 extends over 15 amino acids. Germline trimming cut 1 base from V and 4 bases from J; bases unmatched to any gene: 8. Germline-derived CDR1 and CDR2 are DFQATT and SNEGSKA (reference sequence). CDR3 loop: CSARAPDRGEYEQYF. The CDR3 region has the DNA TGCAGTGCTAGAGCTCCGGACAGGGGCGAATACGAGCAGTACTTC.

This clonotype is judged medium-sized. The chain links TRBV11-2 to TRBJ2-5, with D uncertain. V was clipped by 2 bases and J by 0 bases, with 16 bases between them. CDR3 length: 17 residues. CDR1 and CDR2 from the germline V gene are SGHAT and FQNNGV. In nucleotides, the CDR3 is TGTGCCAGCAGCTTACCATACGGAGAAGAGTACCAAGAGACCCAGTACTTC. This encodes CASSLPYGEEYQETQYF.

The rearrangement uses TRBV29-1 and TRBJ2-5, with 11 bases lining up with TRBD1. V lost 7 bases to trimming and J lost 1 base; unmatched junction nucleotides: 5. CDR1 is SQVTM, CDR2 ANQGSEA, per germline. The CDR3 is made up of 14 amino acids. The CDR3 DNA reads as TGCAGCGCTTCCGGGACAGGGGGCCAAGAGACCCAGTACTTC. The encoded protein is CSASGTGGQETQYF.

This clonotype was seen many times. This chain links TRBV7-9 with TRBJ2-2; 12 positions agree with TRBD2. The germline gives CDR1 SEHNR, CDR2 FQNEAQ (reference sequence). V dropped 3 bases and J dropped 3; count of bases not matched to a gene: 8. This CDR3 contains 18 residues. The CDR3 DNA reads TGTGCCAGCAGCTTCGAAGCCCTAGCGGGGGGGCACACCGGGGAGCTGTTTTTT. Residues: CASSFEALAGGHTGELFF. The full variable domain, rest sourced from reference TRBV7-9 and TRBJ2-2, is DTGVSQNPRHKITKRGQNVTFRCDPISEHNRLYWYRQTLGQGPEFLTYFQNEAQLEKSRLLSDRFSAERPKGSFSTLEIQRTEQGDSAMYLCASSFEALAGGHTGELFFGEGSRLTVL.

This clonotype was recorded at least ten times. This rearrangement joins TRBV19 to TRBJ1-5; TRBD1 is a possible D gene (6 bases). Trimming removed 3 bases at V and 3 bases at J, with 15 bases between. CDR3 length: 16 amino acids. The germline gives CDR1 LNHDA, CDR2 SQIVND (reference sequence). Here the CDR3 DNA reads TGTGCCAGTAGTATTTTCGGGGGGCACCCCAATCAGCCCCAGCATTTT. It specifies CASSIFGGHPNQPQHF.

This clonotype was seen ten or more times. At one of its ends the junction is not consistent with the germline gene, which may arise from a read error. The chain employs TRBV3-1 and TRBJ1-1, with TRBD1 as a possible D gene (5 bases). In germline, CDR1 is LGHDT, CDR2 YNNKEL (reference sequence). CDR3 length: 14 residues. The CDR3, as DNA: TGTGCCAGCAGCCAAGTCTTGGGGGGAGGGGAAGTTTTCTTT. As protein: CASSQVLGGGEVFF.

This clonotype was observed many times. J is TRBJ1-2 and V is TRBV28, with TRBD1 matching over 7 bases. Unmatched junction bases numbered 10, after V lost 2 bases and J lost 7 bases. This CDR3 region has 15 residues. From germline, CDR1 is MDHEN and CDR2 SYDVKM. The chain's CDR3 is CASSLRGGGNFGYTF. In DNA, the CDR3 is TGTGCCAGCAGTTTACGAGGGGGCGGGAATTTTGGCTACACCTTC.

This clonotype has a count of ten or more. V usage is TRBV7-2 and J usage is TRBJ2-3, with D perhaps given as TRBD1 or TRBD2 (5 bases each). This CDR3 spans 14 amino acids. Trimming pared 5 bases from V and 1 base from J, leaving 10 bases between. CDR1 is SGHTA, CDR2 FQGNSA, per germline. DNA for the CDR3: TGTGCCAGCAGCCGCGTGGGGGGCACAGATACGCAGTATTTT. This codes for CASSRVGGTDTQYF.

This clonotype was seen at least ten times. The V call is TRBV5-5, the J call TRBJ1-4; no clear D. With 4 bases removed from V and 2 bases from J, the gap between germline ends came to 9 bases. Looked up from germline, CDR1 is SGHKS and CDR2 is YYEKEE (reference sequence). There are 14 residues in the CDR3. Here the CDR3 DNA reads TGTGCCAGCAGCCTGAAAGCGACTAATGAAAAACTGTTTTTT. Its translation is CASSLKATNEKLFF.

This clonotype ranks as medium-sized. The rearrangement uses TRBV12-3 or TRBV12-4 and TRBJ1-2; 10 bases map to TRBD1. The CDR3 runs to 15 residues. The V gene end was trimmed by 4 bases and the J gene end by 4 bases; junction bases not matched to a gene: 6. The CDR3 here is CASSSDRGNVYGYTF. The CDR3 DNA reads TGTGCCAGCAGTTCGGACAGGGGGAATGTCTATGGCTACACCTTC.

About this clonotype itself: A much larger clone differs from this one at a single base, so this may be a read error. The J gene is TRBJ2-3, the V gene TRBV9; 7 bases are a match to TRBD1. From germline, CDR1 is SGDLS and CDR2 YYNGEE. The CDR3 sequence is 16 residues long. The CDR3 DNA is TGTACCAGCAGCGAGGGACAGCTATCTAGCACAGATACGCAGTATTTT. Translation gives CTSSEGQLSSTDTQYF. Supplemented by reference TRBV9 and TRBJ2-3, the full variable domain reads DSGVTQTPKHLITATGQRVTLRCSPRSGDLSVYWYQQSLDQGLQFLIQYYNGEERAKGNILERFSAQQFPDLHSELNLSSLELGDSALYFCTSSEGQLSSTDTQYFGPGTRLTVL.

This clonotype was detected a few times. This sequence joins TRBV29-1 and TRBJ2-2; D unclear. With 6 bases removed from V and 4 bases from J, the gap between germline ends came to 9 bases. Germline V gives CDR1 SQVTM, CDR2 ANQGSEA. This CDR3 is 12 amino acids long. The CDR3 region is CSVLKGTGELFF. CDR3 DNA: TGCAGCGTACTGAAGGGCACCGGGGAGCTGTTTTTT.

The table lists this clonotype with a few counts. CDR3 in amino acids: CASSPMPGDGEKLFF. Written as DNA, the CDR3 is TGTGCCAGCAGCCCCATGCCGGGGGATGGCGAAAAACTGTTTTTT. The chain recombines TRBV5-4 with TRBJ1-4; D may be TRBD1 (5 bases). The CDR3 is 15 residues long. Trimming took 4 bases from V and 8 from J, leaving 18 bases between them. CDR1 is SGHNT and CDR2 is YYREEE in the germline V gene (reference sequence).

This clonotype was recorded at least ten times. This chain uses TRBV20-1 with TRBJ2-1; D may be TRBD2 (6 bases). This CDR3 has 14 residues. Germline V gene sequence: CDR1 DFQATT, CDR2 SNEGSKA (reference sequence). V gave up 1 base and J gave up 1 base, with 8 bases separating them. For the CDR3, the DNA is TGCAGTGCTAGAGCGGGAGTTTCCTACAATGAGCAGTTCTTC. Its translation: CSARAGVSYNEQFF.

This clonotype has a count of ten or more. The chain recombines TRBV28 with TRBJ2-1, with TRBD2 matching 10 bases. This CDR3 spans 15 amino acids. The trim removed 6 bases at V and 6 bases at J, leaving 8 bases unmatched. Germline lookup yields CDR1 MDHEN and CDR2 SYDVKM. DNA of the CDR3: TGTGCCAGCAGCACTTCTAGCGGGAGAATCAATGAGCAGTTCTTC. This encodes CASSTSSGRINEQFF.

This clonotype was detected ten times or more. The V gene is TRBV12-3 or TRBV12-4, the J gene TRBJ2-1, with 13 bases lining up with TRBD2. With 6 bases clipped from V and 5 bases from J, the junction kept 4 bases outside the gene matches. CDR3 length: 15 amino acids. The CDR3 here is CASSTSGRVHNEQFF. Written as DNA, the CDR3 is TGTGCCAGCAGCACTAGCGGGAGGGTCCACAATGAGCAGTTCTTC.

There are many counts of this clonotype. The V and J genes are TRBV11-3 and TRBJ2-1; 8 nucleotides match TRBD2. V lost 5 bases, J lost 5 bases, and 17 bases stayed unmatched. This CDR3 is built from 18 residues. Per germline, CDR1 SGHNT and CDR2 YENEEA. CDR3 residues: CASSRDPGTSNLHNEQFF. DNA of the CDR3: TGTGCCAGCAGCCGCGATCCCGGGACTAGTAACCTCCACAATGAGCAGTTCTTC.

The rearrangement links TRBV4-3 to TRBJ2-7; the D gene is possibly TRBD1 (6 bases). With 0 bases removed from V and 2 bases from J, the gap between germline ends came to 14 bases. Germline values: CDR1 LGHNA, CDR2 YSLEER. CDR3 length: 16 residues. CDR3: CASSQDHQGWAYEQYF. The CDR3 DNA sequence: TGCGCCAGCAGCCAAGACCACCAGGGGTGGGCCTACGAGCAGTACTTC.

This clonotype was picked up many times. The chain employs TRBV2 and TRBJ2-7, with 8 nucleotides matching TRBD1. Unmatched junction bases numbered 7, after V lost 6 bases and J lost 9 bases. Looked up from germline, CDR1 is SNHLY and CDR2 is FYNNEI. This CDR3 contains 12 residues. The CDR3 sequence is CASRGTGLWQYF. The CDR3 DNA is TGTGCCAGCAGGGGGACAGGACTTTGGCAGTACTTC.